These 27 T cell receptor beta chains came from one sample sequenced in a study of blood T cell repertoires in COVID-19. Assay used: immunoSEQ multiplex PCR; TCRdb lists only in-frame clones, some missing. Of tens of thousands of clones listed, over 65% are singletons. Sequenced input: peripheral blood. These receptors all come from a woman aged 70 to 79 with acute or convalescent COVID-19.

This clone was picked up a small number of times. The chain joins TRBV11-2 to TRBJ2-1, with 7 nucleotides matching TRBD2. Germline CDR1 reads SGHAT; CDR2 reads FQNNGV. The length of the CDR3 is 15 residues. The J segment lost 5 bases and the V segment lost 5 bases, leaving 9 bases of the junction unmatched. The DNA of the CDR3 is TGTGCCAGCAGCCCCTGGGGCGGGAGCGACAATGAGCAGTTCTTC. This sequence encodes CASSPWGGSDNEQFF.

The rearrangement uses TRBV3-1 (or the pseudogene TRBV3-2) and TRBJ1-2; D is undetermined. Trimming cost V 1 base and J 8 bases, with 8 bases left between them. This CDR3 comprises 12 residues. The germline V gene encodes CDR1 LGHDT and CDR2 YNNKEL (reference sequence). The CDR3 sequence: CASSQGARGYTF. The CDR3 DNA reads TGTGCCAGCAGCCAAGGCGCTCGGGGCTACACCTTC.

The rearrangement links TRBV12-3 or TRBV12-4 to TRBJ1-1, with D hard to call. Trimming removed 6 bases from V and 2 bases from J, with 4 bases in between. This CDR3 has 11 amino acids. CDR3 coding DNA: TGTGCCAGCAGCACAAACACTGAAGCTTTCTTT. Translated, it gives CASSTNTEAFF.

The chain is built from TRBV6-5 and TRBJ1-4; 9 positions agree with TRBD1. Trimming cost V 5 bases and J 8 bases; bases outside gene matches: 9. This CDR3 contains 15 residues. Germline values: CDR1 MNHEY, CDR2 SVGAGI. CDR3 bases: TGTGCCAGCAGTAGGGAACAGGGGGCTGGAGAAAAACTGTTTTTT. Protein product: CASSREQGAGEKLFF.

This clone was seen more than once but under ten times. V usage is TRBV28 and J usage is TRBJ2-1; 9 bases match TRBD2. Germline CDR1 is MDHEN and CDR2 is SYDVKM. CDR3 length: 18 residues. V gave up 2 bases and J gave up 0 bases; unmatched junction bases: 8. The DNA of the CDR3 is TGTGCCAGCAGTTTAGGGGGGCTAGCGGGAAGCTCCTACAATGAGCAGTTCTTC. Protein: CASSLGGLAGSSYNEQFF.

This clone was seen more than once but under ten times. The chain is built from TRBV7-6 and TRBJ2-2; TRBD1 agrees at 7 bases. This CDR3 contains 15 residues. Losses at the gene ends were 3 bases for V and 0 bases for J; bases not matched to a gene: 1. CDR1 SGHVS and CDR2 FNYEAQ come from the germline V gene. The CDR3 DNA is TGTGCCAGCAGCTTTGGGACAGCGAACACCGGGGAGCTGTTTTTT. Amino acids: CASSFGTANTGELFF.

The chain uses TRBV7-2 and TRBJ1-2; D perhaps matches TRBD1 (5 bases). Trimming took 2 bases from V and 4 from J, leaving 11 bases between them. Germline loops: CDR1 SGHTA, CDR2 FQGNSA. The CDR3 covers 14 residues. The CDR3 region has the DNA TGTGCCAGCAGCTTATTTCAGGGAACCTATGGCTACACCTTC. It translates to CASSLFQGTYGYTF.

The V call is TRBV7-6, the J call TRBJ2-3; D is perhaps TRBD1 (5 bases). The CDR3 contains 15 residues. Deletions cut 2 bases from V and 5 bases from J, with 14 bases between. Germline V lookup: CDR1 SGHVS, CDR2 FNYEAQ. The CDR3 bases are TGTGCCAGCAGCTTATCAGTTCAGCAGGGAGATACGCAGTATTTT. Translating it yields CASSLSVQQGDTQYF. Together with reference TRBV7-6 and TRBJ2-3, the CDR3 gives the full variable domain: GAGVSQSPRYKVTKRGQDVALRCDPISGHVSLYWYRQALGQGPEFLTYFNYEAQQDKSGLPNDRFSAERPEGSISTLTIQRTEQRDSAMYRCASSLSVQQGDTQYFGPGTRLTVL.

The rearrangement joins TRBV7-3 to TRBJ2-1; D perhaps matches TRBD1 (6 bases). Trimming removed 5 bases from V and 8 bases from J, with 13 bases in between. Germline values: CDR1 SGHTA, CDR2 FQGTGA. The CDR3 has 13 residues. The DNA for the CDR3 is TGTGCCAGCAGCCCGCAGGGGTTTGATGAGCAGTTCTTC. This translates into CASSPQGFDEQFF.

This chain uses TRBV6-4 with TRBJ2-1; 8 nucleotides agree with TRBD2. V gave up 2 bases and J gave up 5 bases; unmatched junction bases: 8. The CDR3 covers 16 residues. Germline V gives CDR1 MRHNA, CDR2 SNTAGT. CDR3 sequence reads: CASSDHGSGRDNEQFF. CDR3 sequence (DNA): TGTGCCAGCAGTGACCATGGGAGCGGGAGAGACAATGAGCAGTTCTTC.

The chain recombines TRBV5-1 with TRBJ2-3; TRBD2 aligns across 8 bases. Germline CDR1 SGHRS, CDR2 YFSETQ. This CDR3 comprises 14 residues. J was trimmed by 5 bases and V by 4 bases; bases with no gene match: 6. DNA for the CDR3: TGCGCCAGCAGCACCGGGGGGGCGCAAGATACGCAGTATTTT. It translates to CASSTGGAQDTQYF.

This sequence joins TRBV9 and TRBJ2-2; 8 bases fit TRBD2. This CDR3 is built from 15 residues. Trimming cost V 1 base and J 6 bases; bases outside gene matches: 5. Germline CDR1 reads SGDLS; CDR2 reads YYNGEE. In DNA form, the CDR3 reads TGTGCCAGCAGCGTAAGCGGGAGATTTGCCGGGGAGCTGTTTTTT. The encoded protein is CASSVSGRFAGELFF.

The chain uses TRBV6-2 or TRBV6-3 and TRBJ1-2; D may be TRBD1 (6 bases). The length of the CDR3 is 13 residues. Between the trimmed V and J ends, which lost 5 bases and 4 bases, there was a span of 11 bases. The germline gives CDR1 MNHEY, CDR2 SVGEGT. CDR3: CASSTRDTYGYTF. The CDR3 region has the DNA TGTGCCAGCAGTACCCGGGACACCTATGGCTACACCTTC.

The chain couples TRBV19 to TRBJ2-5, with 7 bases fitting TRBD2. The CDR3 has 14 amino acids. Germline V gives CDR1 LNHDA, CDR2 SQIVND (reference sequence). V was pared by 3 bases and J by 4 bases, with 5 bases of the junction left unmatched. The CDR3 bases are TGTGCCAGTAGTATCGGAGGCGGGAGAGAGACCCAGTACTTC. Protein product: CASSIGGGRETQYF.

This clone showed up just once. The chain carries TRBV27 and TRBJ2-1, with a weak D call TRBD1 (6 bases). There are 15 residues in the CDR3. From germline, CDR1 is MNHEY and CDR2 SMNVEV (reference sequence). The germline V and J ends were trimmed by 2 bases and 3 bases, with 11 bases remaining between them. CDR3 nucleotides: TGTGCCAGCAGTTTAGGCCAGGGGATCTACAATGAGCAGTTCTTC. As protein: CASSLGQGIYNEQFF.

V is TRBV28 and J is TRBJ1-4, with D tentatively TRBD1 (6 bases). The germline CDR1 and CDR2 sequences are MDHEN and SYDVKM. The length of the CDR3 is 12 residues. With 9 bases removed from V and 3 bases from J, the gap between germline ends came to 8 bases. CDR3 nucleotide sequence: TGTGCCAGTGGACAGTCTAATGAAAAACTGTTTTTT. Its protein product is CASGQSNEKLFF.

This chain connects TRBV2 to TRBJ2-7; D is uncertain. The germline V gene has CDR1 SNHLY and CDR2 FYNNEI. The length of the CDR3 is 10 residues. V was cut by 6 bases and J by 8 bases, with 8 bases left in between. The CDR3 nucleotides read TGTGCCAGCAGGACTGTCAAGCAGTACTTC. Its translation: CASRTVKQYF.

The CDR3 spells CASSPPGTGRRAEAFF. The CDR3 DNA is TGTGCCAGCTCACCACCGGGTACAGGGCGAAGGGCTGAAGCTTTCTTT. The V call is TRBV18, the J call TRBJ1-1; TRBD1 is a possible D gene (6 bases). Looked up from germline, CDR1 is KGHSH and CDR2 is LQKENI. Trimming stripped 0 bases from V and 6 bases from J, with 17 bases between. This CDR3 has 16 amino acids.

The chain employs TRBV28 and TRBJ1-5; possibly TRBD1 for D (6 bases). V was pared by 6 bases and J by 6 bases, with 15 bases between. The germline CDR1 and CDR2 sequences are MDHEN and SYDVKM. The CDR3 length is 14 residues. CDR3 amino acids: CASRASGELQPQHF. CDR3 sequence (DNA): TGTGCCAGCAGAGCTTCAGGGGAGCTTCAGCCCCAGCATTTT.

The CDR3 region is CASNEVGNQPQHF. The CDR3 coding sequence is TGTGCCAGCAACGAGGTAGGAAATCAGCCCCAGCATTTT. J is TRBJ1-5 and V is TRBV18; D is unresolved. Germline loops: CDR1 KGHSH, CDR2 LQKENI. V lost 8 bases, J lost 4 bases, and 12 bases lay in between. The CDR3 spans 13 residues.

The V call is TRBV2, the J call TRBJ2-1; a possible D gene is TRBD1 (6 bases). This CDR3 is 15 amino acids long. The germline V gene encodes CDR1 SNHLY and CDR2 FYNNEI. V was clipped by 7 bases and J by 0 bases, with 13 bases between them. The CDR3 DNA is TGTGCCAGCATCTCACAGGGTAGCTCCTACAATGAGCAGTTCTTC. This gives the protein CASISQGSSYNEQFF.

The chain carries TRBV5-4 and TRBJ1-6, with 10 bases lining up with TRBD1. Germline V gives CDR1 SGHNT, CDR2 YYREEE (reference sequence). V was clipped by 4 bases and J by 7 bases; unmatched bases: 2. The CDR3 extends over 14 amino acids. CDR3 sequence: CASSLDRGNSPLHF. CDR3 sequence (DNA): TGTGCCAGCAGCCTGGACAGGGGGAATTCACCCCTCCACTTT.

This clone was seen more than once but under ten times. CDR3 coding DNA: TGTGCCTGGAGTGCCTACTCCGAGGGTCGATGGTACTTC. Translated: CAWSAYSEGRWYF. The chain joins TRBV30 to TRBJ2-7, with D possibly matching TRBD2 (5 bases). V dropped 1 base and J dropped 12 bases, with 19 bases sitting between them. The CDR3 is 13 residues long. Germline V gene lookup returns CDR1 GTSNPN and CDR2 SVGIG (reference sequence).

The chain recombines TRBV12-3 or TRBV12-4 with TRBJ1-2; D not resolved. V lost 6 bases and J lost 2, with 7 bases in between. CDR3 length: 12 amino acids. DNA for the CDR3: TGTGCCAGCAGCGGAGAAAACTATGGCTACACCTTC. Its translation: CASSGENYGYTF.

This clone has more than one count but fewer than ten. The V call is TRBV12-5, the J call TRBJ2-7; the D gene is possibly TRBD1 (6 bases). This CDR3 has 15 residues. Germline V CDR1 and CDR2: LGHNT, FRNRAP. The germline V and J ends were trimmed by 3 bases and 3 bases, with 15 bases remaining between them. CDR3 protein: CASGFGSGRGYEQYF. As DNA, the CDR3 is TGTGCTAGTGGTTTTGGATCGGGCAGGGGCTACGAGCAGTACTTC.

This chain joins TRBV7-2 and TRBJ2-1; 8 bases align to TRBD2. Germline trimming cut 5 bases from V and 8 bases from J; bases unmatched to any gene: 14. CDR3 size: 16 residues. Germline CDR1 SGHTA, CDR2 FQGNSA. The CDR3 sequence: CASSLEAAGVRDEQFF. The CDR3 region has the DNA TGTGCCAGCAGCCTGGAGGCAGCGGGAGTTCGTGATGAGCAGTTCTTC.

Only a few counts were recorded for this clone. The chain employs TRBV2 and TRBJ2-1; 10 bases align to TRBD2. J gave up 7 bases and V 3 bases, and 6 bases lay outside the gene matches. This CDR3 region has 15 residues. Germline V lookup: CDR1 SNHLY, CDR2 FYNNEI. CDR3 loop: CASSEVAGGTNEQFF. The CDR3 bases are TGTGCCAGCAGTGAGGTAGCGGGGGGTACTAATGAGCAGTTCTTC.